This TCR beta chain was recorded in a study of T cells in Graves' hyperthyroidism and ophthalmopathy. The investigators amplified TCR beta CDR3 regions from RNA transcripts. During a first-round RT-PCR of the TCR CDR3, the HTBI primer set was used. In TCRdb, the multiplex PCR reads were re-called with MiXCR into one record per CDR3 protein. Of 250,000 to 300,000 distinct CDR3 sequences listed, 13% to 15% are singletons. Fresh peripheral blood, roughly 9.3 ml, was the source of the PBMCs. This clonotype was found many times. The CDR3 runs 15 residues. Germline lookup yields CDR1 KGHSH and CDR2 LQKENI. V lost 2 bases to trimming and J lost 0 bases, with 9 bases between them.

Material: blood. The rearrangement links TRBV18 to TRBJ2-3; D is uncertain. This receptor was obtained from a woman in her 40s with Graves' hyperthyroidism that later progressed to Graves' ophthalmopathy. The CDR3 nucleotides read TGTGCCAGCTCACCAAGAGCGACTAGCACAGATACGCAGTATTTT. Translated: CASSPRATSTDTQYF. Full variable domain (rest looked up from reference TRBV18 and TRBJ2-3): NAGVMQNPRHLVRRRGQEARLRCSPMKGHSHVYWYRQLPEEGLKFMVYLQKENIIDESGMPKERFSAEFPKEGPSILRIQQVVRGDSAAYFCASSPRATSTDTQYFGPGTRLTVL.